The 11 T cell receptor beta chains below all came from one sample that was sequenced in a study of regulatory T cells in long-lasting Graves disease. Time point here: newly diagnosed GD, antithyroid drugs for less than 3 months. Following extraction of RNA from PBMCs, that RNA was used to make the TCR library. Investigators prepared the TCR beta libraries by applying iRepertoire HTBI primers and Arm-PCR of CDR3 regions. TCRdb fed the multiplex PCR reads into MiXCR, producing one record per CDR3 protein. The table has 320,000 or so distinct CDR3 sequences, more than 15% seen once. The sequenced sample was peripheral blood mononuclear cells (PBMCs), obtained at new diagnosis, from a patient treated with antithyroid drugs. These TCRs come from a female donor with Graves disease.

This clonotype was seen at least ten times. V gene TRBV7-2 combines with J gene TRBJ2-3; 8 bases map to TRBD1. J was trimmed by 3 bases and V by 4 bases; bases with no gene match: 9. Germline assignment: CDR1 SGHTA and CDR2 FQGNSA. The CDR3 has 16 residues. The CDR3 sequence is CASSSRGQGMTDTQYF. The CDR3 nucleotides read TGTGCCAGCAGCTCACGCGGACAGGGTATGACAGATACGCAGTATTTT. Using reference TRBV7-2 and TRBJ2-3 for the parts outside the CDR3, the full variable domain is GAGVSQSPSNKVTEKGKDVELRCDPISGHTALYWYRQSLGQGLEFLIYFQGNSAPDKSGLPSDRFSAERTGGSVSTLTIQRTQQEDSAVYLCASSSRGQGMTDTQYFGPGTRLTVL.

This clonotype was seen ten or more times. CDR3 loop: CASRPGTPSPGELFF. CDR3 coding DNA: TGTGCCAGCAGACCCGGGACCCCGTCCCCCGGGGAGCTGTTTTTT. The rearrangement links TRBV12-3 or TRBV12-4 to TRBJ2-2; D is tentatively TRBD1 or TRBD2 (5 bases each). CDR3 length: 15 amino acids. V lost 6 bases and J lost 6, with 17 bases in between.

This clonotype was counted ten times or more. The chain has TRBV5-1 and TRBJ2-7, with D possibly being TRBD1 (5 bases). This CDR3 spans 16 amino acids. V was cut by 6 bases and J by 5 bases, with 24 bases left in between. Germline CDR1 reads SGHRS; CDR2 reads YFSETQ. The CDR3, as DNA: TGCGCCAGCACCAAACTCATGGTGGCAGGGCCCCACGAGCAGTACTTC. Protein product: CASTKLMVAGPHEQYF.

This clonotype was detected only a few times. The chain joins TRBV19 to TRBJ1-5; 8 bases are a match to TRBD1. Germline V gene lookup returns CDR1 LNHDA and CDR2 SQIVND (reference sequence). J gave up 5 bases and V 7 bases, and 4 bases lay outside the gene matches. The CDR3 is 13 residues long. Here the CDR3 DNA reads TGTGCCAGTACCGGACAGGGAGATCAGCCCCAGCATTTT. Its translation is CASTGQGDQPQHF.

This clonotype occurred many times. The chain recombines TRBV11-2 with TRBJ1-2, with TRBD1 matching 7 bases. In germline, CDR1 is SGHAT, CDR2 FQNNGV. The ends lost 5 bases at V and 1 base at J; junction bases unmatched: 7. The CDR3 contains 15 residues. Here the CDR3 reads CASSLQTGNNYGYTF. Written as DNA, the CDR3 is TGTGCCAGCAGCCTCCAGACAGGGAATAACTATGGCTACACCTTC.

CDR3: CASSLGGQFNEKLFF. The DNA for the CDR3 is TGTGCCAGTAGTTTGGGGGGGCAGTTTAATGAAAAACTGTTTTTT. This sequence joins TRBV19 and TRBJ1-4; possibly TRBD1 for D (6 bases). This CDR3 contains 15 residues. Trimming stripped 5 bases from V and 4 bases from J, with 14 bases between. Germline V gene sequence: CDR1 LNHDA, CDR2 SQIVND (reference sequence).

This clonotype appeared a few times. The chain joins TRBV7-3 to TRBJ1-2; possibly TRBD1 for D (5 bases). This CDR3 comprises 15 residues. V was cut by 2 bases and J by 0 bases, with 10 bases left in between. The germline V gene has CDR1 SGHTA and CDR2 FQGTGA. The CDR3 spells CASSLLGTANYGYTF. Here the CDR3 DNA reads TGTGCCAGCAGCTTACTAGGGACTGCTAACTATGGCTACACCTTC.

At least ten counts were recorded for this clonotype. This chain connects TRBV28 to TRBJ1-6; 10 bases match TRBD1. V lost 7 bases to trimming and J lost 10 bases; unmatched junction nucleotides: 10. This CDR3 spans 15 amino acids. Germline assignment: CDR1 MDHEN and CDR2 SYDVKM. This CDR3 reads CASTDMGQGNSPLHF. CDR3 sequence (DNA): TGTGCCAGCACCGATATGGGACAGGGGAACTCACCCCTCCACTTT. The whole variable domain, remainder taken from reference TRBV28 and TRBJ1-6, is DVKVTQSSRYLVKRTGEKVFLECVQDMDHENMFWYRQDPGLGLRLIYFSYDVKMKEKGDIPEGYSVSREKKERFSLILESASTNQTSMYLCASTDMGQGNSPLHFGNGTRLTVT.

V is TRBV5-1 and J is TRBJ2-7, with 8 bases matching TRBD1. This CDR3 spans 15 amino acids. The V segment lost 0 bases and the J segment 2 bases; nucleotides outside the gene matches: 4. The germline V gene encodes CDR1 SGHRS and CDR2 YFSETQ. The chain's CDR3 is CASSLGGTGAYEQYF. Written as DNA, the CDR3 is TGCGCCAGCAGCTTGGGGGGGACAGGCGCCTACGAGCAGTACTTC. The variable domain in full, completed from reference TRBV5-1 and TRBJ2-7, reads KAGVTQTPRYLIKTRGQQVTLSCSPISGHRSVSWYQQTPGQGLQFLFEYFSETQRNKGNFPGRFSGRQFSNSRSEMNVSTLELGDSALYLCASSLGGTGAYEQYFGPGTRLTVT.

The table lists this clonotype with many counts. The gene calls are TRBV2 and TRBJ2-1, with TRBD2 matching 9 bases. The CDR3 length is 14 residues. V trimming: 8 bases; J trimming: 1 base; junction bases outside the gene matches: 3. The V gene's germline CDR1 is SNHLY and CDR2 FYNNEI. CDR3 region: CASATSGSYNEQFF. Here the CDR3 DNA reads TGTGCCAGCGCGACTAGCGGTTCCTACAATGAGCAGTTCTTC.

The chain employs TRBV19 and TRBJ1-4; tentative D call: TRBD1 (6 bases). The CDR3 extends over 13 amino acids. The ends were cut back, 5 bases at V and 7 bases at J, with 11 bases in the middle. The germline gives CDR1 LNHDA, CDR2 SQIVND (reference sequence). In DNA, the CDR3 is TGTGCCAGTAGTCAGGGGATCATTGAAAAACTGTTTTTT. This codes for CASSQGIIEKLFF.